The clone carrying this T cell receptor beta chain has more than one count but fewer than ten. Its specificity is unknown. This specimen belongs to a study of beta chain features in type 1 diabetes. Germline values: CDR1 SNHLY, CDR2 FYNNEI. After removal of 8 bases from V and 3 bases from J, the junction contained 2 bases not matched to a gene. This CDR3 comprises 12 residues. Study-wide results and limits: Type 1 diabetes patients had moderately but significantly shorter TCRB CDR3s in all four CD4+ subsets. Whether HLA type influences TCRB rearrangement remained unresolved here.

TCRB transcripts that were expressed got sequenced, as all of the isolated RNA had been reverse transcribed. Clones were sequenced by immunoSEQ multiplex PCR, and TCRdb holds only the in-frame ones, with some missing. The sample comprises about 120,000 clones, less than 20% of which are singletons, and over 2% rests with the top ten. Each sorted population was over 95% pure. This chain links TRBV2 with TRBJ2-5; TRBD1 matches 8 bases. The sample taken for sequencing was central memory CD4+ T cells from blood. This TCR was recovered from a young man with type 1 diabetes. The DNA of the CDR3 is TGTGCCAGCGCGGACAGGGAAGAGACCCAGTACTTC. This gives the protein CASADREETQYF. Variable domain in full (rest from reference TRBV2 and TRBJ2-5): EPEVTQTPSHQVTQMGQEVILRCVPISNHLYFYWYRQILGQKVEFLVSFYNNEISEKSEIFDDQFSVERPDGSNFTLKIRSTKLEDSAMYFCASADREETQYFGPGTRLLVL.